Presented here are 5 T cell receptor beta chains from one specimen sequenced in a study of T-cell memory formation after mild COVID-19. TCRdb fed the 5' RACE reads into MiXCR, producing one record per CDR3 protein. The sample yields a few hundred thousand distinct CDR3 sequences, 25% to 30% seen once. Sequenced material: PBMCs or a T cell subset sorted from them (not recorded which). Every receptor here comes from an adult woman who had mild COVID-19 (a few samples of this study predate the infection). Cell type and time point are not known.

The chain couples TRBV5-6 to TRBJ1-1, with D perhaps matching TRBD1 (5 bases). The length of the CDR3 is 15 residues. V lost 0 bases, J lost 5 bases, and 14 bases lay in between. In germline, CDR1 is SGHDT, CDR2 YYEEEE. DNA of the CDR3: TGTGCCAGCAGCTTGGTCTCGACCGGGGGTACTGAAGCTTTCTTT. Encoded protein: CASSLVSTGGTEAFF.

The rearrangement links TRBV9 to TRBJ2-5; TRBD2 matches at 13 bases. The junction had 8 bases not matched to a gene; V was cut back by 3 bases and J by 0 bases. The CDR3 runs to 18 residues. Germline V gene lookup returns CDR1 SGDLS and CDR2 YYNGEE. In DNA form, the CDR3 reads TGTGCCAGCAGCGCAGATCCCGGGACTAGCGGGGACCAAGAGACCCAGTACTTC. This encodes CASSADPGTSGDQETQYF.

This clonotype was recorded only once. The chain joins TRBV10-3 to TRBJ2-7, with 9 nucleotides matching TRBD2. Losses at the gene ends were 0 bases for V and 2 bases for J; bases not matched to a gene: 17. From germline, CDR1 is ENHRY and CDR2 SYGVKD. This CDR3 spans 20 amino acids. CDR3 sequence: CAISESIWTSDRRYPYEQYF. Here the CDR3 DNA reads TGTGCCATCAGTGAGTCGATTTGGACTAGCGACAGAAGGTATCCCTACGAGCAGTACTTC.

CDR3 coding DNA: TGTGCCGGCCGGGGCCGAGGGGTCACTGAAGCTTTCTTT. Its translation: CAGRGRGVTEAFF. This sequence joins TRBV7-8 and TRBJ1-1, with D tentatively TRBD1 (5 bases). Per germline, CDR1 SGHVS and CDR2 FQNEAQ. The CDR3 runs to 13 residues. The V end was cut by 11 bases, the J end by 4 bases, with 17 bases between.

This chain uses TRBV24-1 with TRBJ2-3; weak D call: TRBD2 (5 bases). The CDR3 runs 14 residues. The V and J ends lost 0 bases and 7 bases respectively, with 10 bases between them. CDR1 is KGHDR and CDR2 is SFDVKD in the germline V gene. The CDR3 DNA follows: TGTGCCACCAGTGATTTGGCCCCGGGAAATACGCAGTATTTT. The encoded protein is CATSDLAPGNTQYF.